This is a list of T cell receptor beta chains from one sample in a study. Each CDR3 protein is one row after TCRdb ran MiXCR on the 5' RACE reads. Of just over 60,000 distinct CDR3 sequences listed, nearly 30% are singletons. The sequencing sample was made of tumor-infiltrating naive CD4+ T cells sorted from the breast tumor. All receptors derive from a female donor with breast cancer. The CDR3 runs from the conserved cysteine through the conserved F or W. The D gene is left open where the match is weak. Size tells how often a clone was seen (once, few, many) or the class of an expanded clone, and some rows leave it out.

V	size	J	D	DNA	CDR3
TRBV15	.	TRBJ1-5	.	TGTGCCACCAGCAGGTTACGTGAGCCCCAGCATTTT	CATSRLREPQHF
TRBV7-2	few	TRBJ1-4	TRBD1	TGTGCCAGCAGCGAAGGGGGCTATCGAGAAAAACTGTTTTTT	CASSEGGYREKLFF
TRBV3-1	.	TRBJ2-5	.	TGTGCCAGCAGCCAAGACTTCTTGCAAGAGACCCAGTACTTC	CASSQDFLQETQYF
TRBV5-1	many	TRBJ2-7	.	TGCGCCAGCAGCTCCATTACTGCCGGTCTGTGGGACTCCTACGAGCAGTACTTC	CASSSITAGLWDSYEQYF
TRBV5-5	many	TRBJ2-7	.	TGTGCCAGCAGCTTGGCTTTGCTCACCTACGAGCAGTACTTC	CASSLALLTYEQYF
TRBV3-1	many	TRBJ2-3	TRBD2	TGTGCCAGCAGCCAAGTAGCGGGGGGTGCAGATACGCAGTATTTT	CASSQVAGGADTQYF
TRBV20-1	.	TRBJ1-5	.	TGCAGTGCTAGAGATCGTCGAAAAGGGGATCAGCCCCAGCATTTT	CSARDRRKGDQPQHF
TRBV7-9	.	TRBJ1-3	.	TGTGCCAGCAGCTCCTCGGGCCCTGCGGCGGCTGGAAACACCATATATTTT	CASSSSGPAAAGNTIYF
TRBV3-1	many	TRBJ1-6	.	TGTGCCAGCAGCCGGGACAATAATTCACCCCTCCACTTT	CASSRDNNSPLHF
TRBV18	.	TRBJ1-1	.	TGTGCCAGCTCACTGAGGGGGGCGATAGACACTGAAGCTTTCTTT	CASSLRGAIDTEAFF
TRBV7-3	few	TRBJ2-1	TRBD2	TGTGCCAGCAGCCCTAGCGGGAGCGGTGGTGAGCAGTTCTTC	CASSPSGSGGEQFF
TRBV7-3	few	TRBJ2-7	TRBD1	TGTGCCAGCAGTCCCACAGGGGGCGCTTCCTACGAGCAGTACTTC	CASSPTGGASYEQYF
TRBV15	many	TRBJ2-5	.	TGTGCCACCAGCAGAGTAGCGCGACAAGAGACCCAGTACTTC	CATSRVARQETQYF
TRBV7-9	.	TRBJ1-1	.	TGTGCCAGCAGCTTACCGGACACGAACACTGAAGCTTTCTTT	CASSLPDTNTEAFF
TRBV20-1	.	TRBJ1-2	.	TGCAGTGCCGGGGACCCTCTTAATGGCTACACCTTC	CSAGDPLNGYTF
TRBV7-3	.	TRBJ1-3	TRBD1	TGTGCCAGCAGCACCGGGACAGGGACTGGAAACACCATATATTTT	CASSTGTGTGNTIYF
TRBV20-1	.	TRBJ2-2	TRBD2	TGCAGTGCTAGAAACGGGACTAGCCCCGGGGAGCTGTTTTTT	CSARNGTSPGELFF
TRBV3-1	.	TRBJ1-1	.	TGTGCCAGCAGCCAAGGTCCGGACACTGAAGCTTTCTTT	CASSQGPDTEAFF